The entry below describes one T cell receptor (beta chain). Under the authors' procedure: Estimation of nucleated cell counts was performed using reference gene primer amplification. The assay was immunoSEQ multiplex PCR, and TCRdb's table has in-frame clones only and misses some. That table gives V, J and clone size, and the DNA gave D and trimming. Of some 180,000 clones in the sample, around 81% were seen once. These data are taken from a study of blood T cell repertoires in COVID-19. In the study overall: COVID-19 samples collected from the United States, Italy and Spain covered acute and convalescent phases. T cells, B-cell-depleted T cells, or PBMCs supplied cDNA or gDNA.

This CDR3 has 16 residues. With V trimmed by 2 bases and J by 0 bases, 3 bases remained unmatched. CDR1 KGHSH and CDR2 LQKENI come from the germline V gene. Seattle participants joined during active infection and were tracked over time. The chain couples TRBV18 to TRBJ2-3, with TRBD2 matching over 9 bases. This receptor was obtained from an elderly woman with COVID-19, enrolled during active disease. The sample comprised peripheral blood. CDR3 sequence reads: CASSPLAGGSTDTQYF. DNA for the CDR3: TGTGCCAGCTCACCATTGGCGGGAGGGAGCACAGATACGCAGTATTTT. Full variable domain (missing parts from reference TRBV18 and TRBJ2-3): NAGVMQNPRHLVRRRGQEARLRCSPMKGHSHVYWYRQLPEEGLKFMVYLQKENIIDESGMPKERFSAEFPKEGPSILRIQQVVRGDSAAYFCASSPLAGGSTDTQYFGPGTRLTVL.